This T cell receptor beta chain came from a study of shared clonotypes between healthy human individuals. Findings and limits, study-wide: Rarefaction indicated that sorted-subset sequencing remained incomplete although depth was large.

Profiled with immunoSEQ multiplex PCR; TCRdb holds only in-frame clones, not every one. The sample holds over a million clones; around 97% are singletons and the top ten take approximately 1.2%. Germline CDR1 is MNHNY and CDR2 is SVGAGI (reference sequence). The CDR3 consists of 12 residues. Deletions cut 2 bases from V and 1 base from J, with 2 bases between. As concerns this clone: Its antigen is as yet unknown.

Sequenced sample: naive CD4+ T cells sorted from blood. Subset given: CD45RA+ positively selected. This receptor was taken from a man aged 30-40 years in good health. The chain uses TRBV6-6 and TRBJ1-1; D unclear. The CDR3 coding sequence is TGTGCCAGCAGTTACGAGAACACTGAAGCTTTCTTT. Encoded protein: CASSYENTEAFF.